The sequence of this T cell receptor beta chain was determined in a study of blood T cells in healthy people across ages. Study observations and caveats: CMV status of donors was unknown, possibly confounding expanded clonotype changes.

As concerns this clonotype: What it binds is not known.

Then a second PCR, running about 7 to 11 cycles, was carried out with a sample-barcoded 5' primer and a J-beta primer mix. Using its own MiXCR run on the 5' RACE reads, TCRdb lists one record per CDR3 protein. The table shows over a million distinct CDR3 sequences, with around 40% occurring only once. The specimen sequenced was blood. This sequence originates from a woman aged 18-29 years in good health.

The CDR3 DNA reads as TGTGCCAGCAGCGTAGATTTCACAGGGTGGTACAATGAGCAGTACTTC. Protein sequence: CASSVDFTGWYNEQYF. The rearrangement uses TRBV9 and TRBJ2-5; possibly TRBD1 for D (6 bases). Germline CDR1 reads SGDLS; CDR2 reads YYNGEE. V shed 0 bases and J shed 11 bases, with 23 bases lying between them. The CDR3 runs 16 residues.